A single T cell receptor (beta chain) is shown here with its context. Allocation to cohorts depended on clinical history reported by the participants. Profiling relied on immunoSEQ multiplex PCR, and the TCRdb table lists in-frame clones only, not all of them. The data contain a few hundred thousand clones, 92% of them seen just once; the ten biggest clones take up approximately 17%. The V and J ends lost 7 bases and 0 bases respectively, with 4 bases between them. The CDR3 totals 12 residues. Germline CDR1 is MDHEN and CDR2 is SYDVKM. This record belongs to a study of blood T cell repertoires in COVID-19.

The J gene is TRBJ1-5, the V gene TRBV28; unclear D gene. The clonotype comes from a woman younger than 45 who had recovered from COVID-19. Sequenced sample: PBMCs or T cells enriched from blood (not recorded which). The CDR3 nucleotides read TGTGCCAGCACTTATAGCAATCAGCCCCAGCATTTT. It codes for CASTYSNQPQHF.